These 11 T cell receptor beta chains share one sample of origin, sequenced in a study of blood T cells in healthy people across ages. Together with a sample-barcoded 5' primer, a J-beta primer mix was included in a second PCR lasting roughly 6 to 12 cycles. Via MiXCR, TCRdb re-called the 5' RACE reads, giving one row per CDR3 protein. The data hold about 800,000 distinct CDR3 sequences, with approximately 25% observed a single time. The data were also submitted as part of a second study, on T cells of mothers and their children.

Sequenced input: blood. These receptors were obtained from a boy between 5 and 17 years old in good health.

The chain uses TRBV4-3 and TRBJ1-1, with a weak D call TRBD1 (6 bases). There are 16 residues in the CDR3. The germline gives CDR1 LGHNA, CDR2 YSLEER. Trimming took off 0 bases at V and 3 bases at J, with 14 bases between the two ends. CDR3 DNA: TGCGCCAGCAGCCAAGATTGGGGGGCGGTGTACACTGAAGCTTTCTTT. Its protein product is CASSQDWGAVYTEAFF.

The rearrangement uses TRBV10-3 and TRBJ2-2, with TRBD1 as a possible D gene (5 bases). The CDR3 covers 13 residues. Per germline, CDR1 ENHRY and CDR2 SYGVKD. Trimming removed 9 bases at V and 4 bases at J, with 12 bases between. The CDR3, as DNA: TGTGCCATAAGGGGAATCAGCACCGGGGAGCTGTTTTTT. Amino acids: CAIRGISTGELFF.

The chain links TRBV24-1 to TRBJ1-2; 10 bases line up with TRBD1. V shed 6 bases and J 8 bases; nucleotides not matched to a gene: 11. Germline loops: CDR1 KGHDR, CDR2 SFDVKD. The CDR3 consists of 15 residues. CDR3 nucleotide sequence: TGTGCCACCAGTCCACCGGGACAGGGGATCCAGGGCTACACCTTC. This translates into CATSPPGQGIQGYTF.

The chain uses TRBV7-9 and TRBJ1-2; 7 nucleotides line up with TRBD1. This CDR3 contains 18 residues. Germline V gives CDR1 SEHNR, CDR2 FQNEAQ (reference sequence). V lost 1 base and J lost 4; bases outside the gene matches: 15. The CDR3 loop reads CASSLEWTGPISPYGYTF. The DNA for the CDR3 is TGTGCCAGCAGCTTAGAGTGGACAGGACCGATATCTCCCTATGGCTACACCTTC. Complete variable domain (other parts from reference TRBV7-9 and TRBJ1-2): DTGVSQNPRHKITKRGQNVTFRCDPISEHNRLYWYRQTLGQGPEFLTYFQNEAQLEKSRLLSDRFSAERPKGSFSTLEIQRTEQGDSAMYLCASSLEWTGPISPYGYTFGSGTRLTVV.

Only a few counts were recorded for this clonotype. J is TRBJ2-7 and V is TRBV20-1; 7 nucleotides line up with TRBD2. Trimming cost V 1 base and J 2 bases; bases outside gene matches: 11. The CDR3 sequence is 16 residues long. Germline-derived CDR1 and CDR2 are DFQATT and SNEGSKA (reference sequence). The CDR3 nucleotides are TGCAGTGCTAGAGCCCCCCGACTAGCAATCCCCTACGAGCAGTACTTC. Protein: CSARAPRLAIPYEQYF.

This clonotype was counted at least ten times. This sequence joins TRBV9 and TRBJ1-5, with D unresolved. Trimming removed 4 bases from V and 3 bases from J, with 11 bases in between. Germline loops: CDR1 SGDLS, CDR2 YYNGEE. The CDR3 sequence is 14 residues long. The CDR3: CASSLEGFNQPQHF. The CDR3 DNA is TGTGCCAGCAGCCTCGAAGGTTTCAATCAGCCCCAGCATTTT.

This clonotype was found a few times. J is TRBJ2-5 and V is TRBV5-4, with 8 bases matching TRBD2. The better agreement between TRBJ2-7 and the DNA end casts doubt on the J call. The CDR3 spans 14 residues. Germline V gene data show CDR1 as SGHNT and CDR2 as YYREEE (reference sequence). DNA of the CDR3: TGTGCCAGCAGCTCGAGGACTAGCCCCTACGAGCAGTACTTC. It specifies CASSSRTSPYEQYF.

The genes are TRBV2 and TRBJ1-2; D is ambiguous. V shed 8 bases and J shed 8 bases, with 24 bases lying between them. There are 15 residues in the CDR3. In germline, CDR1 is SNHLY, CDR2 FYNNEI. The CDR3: CASAKGLPGTGGYTF. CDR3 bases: TGTGCCAGCGCGAAGGGATTGCCGGGAACTGGGGGCTACACCTTC.

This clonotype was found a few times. CDR3 sequence reads: CSASHYKGGLTPDTQYF. CDR3 nucleotide sequence: TGCAGTGCCTCCCATTATAAGGGGGGCTTAACCCCAGATACGCAGTATTTT. The chain carries TRBV20-1 and TRBJ2-3; tentatively, D is TRBD1 or TRBD2 (6 bases each). This CDR3 comprises 17 residues. V was trimmed by 6 bases and J by 4 bases, leaving 26 bases between them. The germline V gene has CDR1 DFQATT and CDR2 SNEGSKA (reference sequence).

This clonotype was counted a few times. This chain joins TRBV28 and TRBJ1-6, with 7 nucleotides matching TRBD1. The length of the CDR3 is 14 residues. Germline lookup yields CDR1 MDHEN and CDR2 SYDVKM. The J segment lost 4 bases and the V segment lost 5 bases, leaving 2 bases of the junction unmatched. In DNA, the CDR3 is TGTGCCAGCAGTATGACAGGGTATAATTCACCCCTCCACTTT. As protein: CASSMTGYNSPLHF. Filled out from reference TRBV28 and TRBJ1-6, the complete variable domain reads DVKVTQSSRYLVKRTGEKVFLECVQDMDHENMFWYRQDPGLGLRLIYFSYDVKMKEKGDIPEGYSVSREKKERFSLILESASTNQTSMYLCASSMTGYNSPLHFGNGTRLTVT.

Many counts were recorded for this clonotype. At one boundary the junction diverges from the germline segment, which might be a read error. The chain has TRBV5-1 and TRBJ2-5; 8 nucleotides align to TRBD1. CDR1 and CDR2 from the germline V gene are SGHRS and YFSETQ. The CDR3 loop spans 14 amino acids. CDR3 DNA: TGTGCCAGCTCCCCCGGACAGGGTCAAGAGACCCAGTACTTC. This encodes CASSPGQGQETQYF.